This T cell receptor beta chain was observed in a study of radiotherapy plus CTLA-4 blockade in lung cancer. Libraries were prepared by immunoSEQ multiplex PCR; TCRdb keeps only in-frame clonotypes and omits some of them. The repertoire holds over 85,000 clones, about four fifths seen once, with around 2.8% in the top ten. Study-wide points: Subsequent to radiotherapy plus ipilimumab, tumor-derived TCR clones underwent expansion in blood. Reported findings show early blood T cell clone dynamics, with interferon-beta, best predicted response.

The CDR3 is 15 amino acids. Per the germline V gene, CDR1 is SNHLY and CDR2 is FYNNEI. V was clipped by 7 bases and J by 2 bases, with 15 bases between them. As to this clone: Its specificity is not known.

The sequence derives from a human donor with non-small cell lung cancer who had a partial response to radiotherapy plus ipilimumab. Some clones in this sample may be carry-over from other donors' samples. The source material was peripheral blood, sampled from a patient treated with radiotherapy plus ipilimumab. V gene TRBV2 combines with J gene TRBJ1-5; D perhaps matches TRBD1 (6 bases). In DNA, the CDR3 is TGTGCCAGCAAGTTGGTGGGGGCGGGCAATCAGCCCCAGCATTTT. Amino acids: CASKLVGAGNQPQHF.